The present T cell receptor beta chain was sequenced within a study of blood T cell repertoires in COVID-19 (TCRdb year 2020). Describing the broader study: The collaborator samples originated in the United States, Italy and Spain and spanned the acute and convalescent phases of COVID-19. The prospective study material was composed of cDNA or gDNA derived from T cells, B-cell-depleted T cells, or PBMCs. The dataset comprised deeply sampled blood TCRbeta repertoires from subjects exposed to, actively infected with, or recovered from COVID-19. A freely available public database, intended as a resource for researchers studying the immune response to SARS-CoV-2, is where the repertoires were released. Samples were obtained from the ongoing ImmuneRACE study (first 160 participants) and from over 1,000 subjects provided by 6 global collaborators. The sample metadata nearly always contained a de-identified subject ID, COVID-19 status, age in years and sex. Where HLA class I and class II types were available, the types were taken from metadata supplied by the sample provider, not from assay-based typing.

TCRbeta CDR3 regions were amplified from genomic DNA by means of the immunoSEQ Assay, a bias-controlled multiplex PCR. As for how the authors treated the data: Nucleated cell counts per sample were estimated from amplification of reference gene primers within the assay. To quantify the absolute abundance of each unique TCRbeta CDR3 rearrangement, sequence reads were collapsed and filtered. For each sample, productive Simpson clonality was calculated as the square root of Simpson's diversity index over productive rearrangements. As stored in TCRdb, this immuneACCESS dataset retains in-frame rearrangements with V and J assigned. A fraction of the clones does not appear; measured against another copy, unresolved V genes explain less than half of the discrepancy, and the remainder lacks a known reason. V, J and clone size are taken as reported in that table, and D and trimming were inferred from the DNA itself. The table for this sample lists nearly 80,000 clones; 75% to 90% of them were counted only once. 4.5% to 7% of the sample is taken by the ten largest.

CDR1 is given as SGDLS and CDR2 as YYNGEE, both from the germline V gene. The cysteine opens and the phenylalanine closes a CDR3 of 17 amino acids. Only the CDR3 DNA is retained, 51 bases long and in frame from the first base. Germline trimming amounts to 0 bases on V and 1 base on J, with 7 as the count of junction bases outside the gene matches. Study-wide conclusions, independent of this receptor: The quantity of clinical and demographic metadata differed by source and by participant and was supplied without curation.

Collaborating institutions collected whole blood in K2EDTA tubes following their own protocols. Collaborator samples were shipped for TCRbeta analysis as frozen whole blood, isolated PBMCs, or DNA extracted from either sample type. In the case of this clone: Its antigen target is currently unknown. No much larger clonotype is one base removed from it; base qualities were not supplied.

The sample comprised peripheral blood. This clonotype originated in a man between 60 and 70 years old with active or convalescent COVID-19. The rearrangement joined TRBV9 to TRBJ1-1, with 9 junctional bases fitting TRBD1. The nucleotide sequence reads TGTGCCAGCAGCGTAGGGCCGAGGACAGGGGAGAACACTGAAGCTTTCTTT. It encodes CASSVGPRTGENTEAFF. When the CDR3 is completed using the reference TRBV9 and TRBJ1-1 genes on either side, the full variable domain is DSGVTQTPKHLITATGQRVTLRCSPRSGDLSVYWYQQSLDQGLQFLIQYYNGEERAKGNILERFSAQQFPDLHSELNLSSLELGDSALYFCASSVGPRTGENTEAFFGQGTRLTVV.